This T cell receptor beta chain was identified during a study of T cell changes during pregnancy in multiple sclerosis (dated by TCRdb to the late 2010s). About the investigation overall: The study looked at changes in the T cell repertoire across pregnancy in women with multiple sclerosis.

Concerning this clone: There is no known antigen for this receptor. No much larger clone is present one base from it, and per-base qualities are unavailable.

Trimming at the junction amounts to 6 bases on V and 0 bases on J, and the germline ends lie 15 bases apart. Spanning cysteine to phenylalanine, the CDR3 consists of 17 amino acids. The sequence is cut down to CDR3 DNA, 51 bases in frame from base 1. The germline V gene (reference sequence) provides CDR1 LNHDA and CDR2 SQIVND. The library was generated by the immunoSEQ multiplex PCR assay. TCRdb took this table from immuneACCESS and kept in-frame rearrangements with V and J called. Such tables lack part of the clones; where checked against another copy, unresolved V genes explain under half of the gap, and the rest is unexplained. Across this sample there are around 40,000 clones, with about nine tenths seen only once. Roughly 29% of the sample is held by the ten biggest clonotypes.

The material was CD8+ T cells from peripheral blood mononuclear cells, obtained before pregnancy. The chain joins TRBV19 to TRBJ1-6, with the D segment identity uncertain. The sequence derives from a female donor with multiple sclerosis, enrolled in a pregnancy study. At the DNA level, the sequence is TGTGCCAGTAGCCGCGGACTCAAGAGCTCCTATAATTCACCCCTCCACTTT. Its protein is CASSRGLKSSYNSPLHF.